This T cell receptor (beta chain) is drawn from a study of blood T cell repertoires in COVID-19 (dated by TCRdb to 2019 to 2021). For the study in its entirety: The collaborator samples originated in the United States, Italy and Spain and spanned the acute and convalescent phases of COVID-19. Deeply sampled blood TCRbeta repertoires from subjects exposed to, actively infected with, or recovered from COVID-19 were included in the dataset. The repertoires were released in a freely available public database intended as a resource for research on the immune response to SARS-CoV-2. Where HLA class I and class II types were available, the types were taken from metadata supplied by the sample provider, not from assay-based typing. The material from the prospective study consisted of cDNA or gDNA derived from T cells, B-cell-depleted T cells, or PBMCs. Samples were obtained from the ongoing ImmuneRACE study (first 160 participants) and from 1,000 to 1,500 subjects provided by 6 global collaborators. Sample metadata almost always included a de-identified subject ID, COVID-19 status, age in years and sex.

Note on this clone: The antigen it binds to is not known. No base qualities exist here, and no much larger clone lies one base off it.

Study-wide findings and limitations: The quantity of clinical and demographic metadata differed by source and by participant and was supplied without curation.

TCRbeta CDR3 regions were amplified from genomic DNA using the immunoSEQ Assay, a bias-controlled multiplex PCR. The authors' pipeline ran thus. Within the assay, amplification of reference gene primers was used to estimate how many nucleated cells each sample contained. To quantify the absolute abundance of each unique TCRbeta CDR3 rearrangement, sequence reads were collapsed and filtered. For each sample, productive Simpson clonality was calculated as the square root of Simpson's diversity index over productive rearrangements. TCRdb limited this immuneACCESS table to in-frame rearrangements with V and J called. A share of clones is missing; checked studies link under half to unresolved V genes, and the rest is unexplained. V, J and clone size are those of that table, while D and trimming were read from the DNA. This sample holds roughly 86,000 clones; about 88% were observed only once. The biggest ten clones account for about 5% of the sample.

The CDR3 numbers 16 residues from cysteine through phenylalanine. The only DNA kept is the CDR3, 48 bases in frame from the first base. At the junction V is shortened by 2 bases and J by 3 bases, with 16 bases in between. CDR1 and CDR2 (GTSNPN, SVGIG) derive from the germline V gene (reference sequence). The collaborating institutions used their own protocols to collect whole blood in K2EDTA tubes. Collaborator samples were shipped for TCRbeta analysis as frozen whole blood, isolated PBMCs, or DNA extracted from either sample type. The TCR sequence derives from a man aged 35-49 years with acute or convalescent COVID-19. The chain couples TRBV30 to TRBJ1-4; the D gene is not confidently resolved. The sequencing input was peripheral blood. This receptor has the CDR3 CAWSTLKIAANEKLFF. The DNA reads as follows: TGTGCCTGGAGTACCCTAAAAATCGCGGCTAATGAAAAACTGTTTTTT.